These 21 T cell receptor beta chains came from one sample sequenced in a study of T-cell reconstitution after alpha-beta-depleted transplantation in children. The authors prepared the TCRbeta library with unique molecular identifiers. TCRdb independently ran MiXCR on the PCR reads; one entry per CDR3 protein. The table records approximately 390,000 distinct CDR3 sequences, approximately 10% of them present only once. This sample comprised PBMCs from the stem cell graft donor, obtained from the stem cell graft. These receptor sequences come from a human donor who donated a stem cell graft to a child with acute myeloid leukemia.

This clonotype was observed a few times. This chain's CDR3 is CAIRNSSGGALSYNEQFF. The CDR3 nucleotides are TGTGCCATCAGGAACTCTAGCGGGGGGGCCTTATCCTACAATGAGCAGTTCTTC. This chain uses TRBV10-3 with TRBJ2-1, with 12 bases fitting TRBD2. CDR3 length: 18 residues. Germline V CDR1 and CDR2: ENHRY, SYGVKD. J gave up 1 base and V 6 bases, and 10 bases lay outside the gene matches.

The V and J genes are TRBV5-5 and TRBJ2-1, with D uncertain. The CDR3 loop spans 13 amino acids. Germline CDR1 reads SGHKS; CDR2 reads YYEKEE (reference sequence). The V and J ends lost 1 base and 5 bases respectively, with 7 bases between them. The CDR3 region has the DNA TGTGCCAGCAGCTTGTACCAGCACAATGAGCAGTTCTTC. Translated: CASSLYQHNEQFF.

In its sample, this clonotype was seen many times. J is TRBJ2-1 and V is TRBV12-3 or TRBV12-4; 12 nucleotides align to TRBD2. This CDR3 contains 18 residues. Trimming removed 7 bases from V and 0 bases from J; junction bases left unmatched: 10. The CDR3 loop reads CASTTSGGWGGSYNEQFF. The CDR3 coding sequence is TGTGCCAGCACCACTAGCGGGGGGTGGGGGGGCTCCTACAATGAGCAGTTCTTC.

V is TRBV7-6 and J is TRBJ2-3; TRBD1 matches 12 bases. J gave up 4 bases and V 4 bases, and 3 bases lay outside the gene matches. Per germline, CDR1 SGHVS and CDR2 FNYEAQ. The CDR3 is 15 amino acids. CDR3 sequence: CASSSGTGGPDTQYF. The CDR3, as DNA: TGTGCCAGCAGCTCGGGGACAGGGGGCCCAGATACGCAGTATTTT.

This clonotype was observed many times. The chain recombines TRBV2 with TRBJ1-5; the D is unclear. The V and J ends lost 6 bases and 0 bases respectively, with 9 bases between them. The length of the CDR3 is 14 residues. Germline V gives CDR1 SNHLY, CDR2 FYNNEI. The CDR3 is CASSDPYSNQPQHF. The CDR3 DNA sequence: TGTGCCAGCAGCGATCCTTATAGCAATCAGCCCCAGCATTTT. The entire variable domain, with the rest obtained from reference TRBV2 and TRBJ1-5, is as follows: EPEVTQTPSHQVTQMGQEVILRCVPISNHLYFYWYRQILGQKVEFLVSFYNNEISEKSEIFDDQFSVERPDGSNFTLKIRSTKLEDSAMYFCASSDPYSNQPQHFGDGTRLSIL.

This clonotype was seen at least ten times. CDR3 amino acids: CASSLRGAVAGELFF. The CDR3 bases are TGTGCCAGCAGCTTACGGGGGGCCGTCGCCGGGGAGCTGTTTTTT. The chain couples TRBV7-8 to TRBJ2-2; possibly TRBD2 for D (7 bases). The CDR3 runs to 15 residues. Trimming removed 2 bases at V and 6 bases at J, with 13 bases between. The germline CDR1 and CDR2 sequences are SGHVS and FQNEAQ.

This clonotype was counted many times. The rearrangement links TRBV12-3 or TRBV12-4 to TRBJ2-4; D not certain. The CDR3 totals 14 residues. Trimming took 8 bases from V and 0 from J, leaving 11 bases between them. The CDR3 nucleotides are TGTGCCAGCTCCTACGGGTTAGCCAAAAACATTCAGTACTTC. This gives the protein CASSYGLAKNIQYF.

The table lists this clonotype with a few counts. The V and J genes are TRBV7-9 and TRBJ2-6, with 7 bases that match TRBD1. The CDR3 runs to 18 residues. Per the germline V gene, CDR1 is SEHNR and CDR2 is FQNEAQ (reference sequence). With V trimmed by 3 bases and J by 0 bases, 8 bases remained unmatched. CDR3 nucleotide sequence: TGTGCCAGCAGCTTCGTCAGGACAGGCCCCTCTGGGGCCAACGTCCTGACTTTC. Protein: CASSFVRTGPSGANVLTF.

V usage is TRBV6-2 or TRBV6-3 and J usage is TRBJ2-2, with D possibly matching TRBD2 (6 bases). This CDR3 contains 14 residues. Germline V CDR1 and CDR2: MNHEY, SVGEGT. V shed 8 bases and J shed 2 bases, with 12 bases lying between them. The CDR3 is CASLGDSNTGELFF. Written as DNA, the CDR3 is TGTGCCAGCCTTGGGGACTCTAACACCGGGGAGCTGTTTTTT.

This clonotype occurred a few times. The CDR3 region has the DNA TGCGCCAGCAGCCACTCGGGACAGGGGGCTTACGAGCAGTACTTC. It codes for CASSHSGQGAYEQYF. V usage is TRBV5-1 and J usage is TRBJ2-7, with 12 bases that match TRBD1. The CDR3 spans 15 residues. V gave up 4 bases and J gave up 4 bases; unmatched junction bases: 6. The germline V gene encodes CDR1 SGHRS and CDR2 YFSETQ. Full variable domain (remainder filled in from reference TRBV5-1 and TRBJ2-7): KAGVTQTPRYLIKTRGQQVTLSCSPISGHRSVSWYQQTPGQGLQFLFEYFSETQRNKGNFPGRFSGRQFSNSRSEMNVSTLELGDSALYLCASSHSGQGAYEQYFGPGTRLTVT.

The V gene is TRBV18, the J gene TRBJ2-3; D may be TRBD1 (6 bases). The germline V and J ends were trimmed by 1 base and 7 bases, with 12 bases remaining between them. The germline CDR1 and CDR2 sequences are KGHSH and LQKENI. The CDR3 covers 14 residues. The CDR3 protein is CASSPLGTPYTQYF. The CDR3 DNA is TGTGCCAGCTCACCACTCGGGACACCCTATACGCAGTATTTT.

The chain couples TRBV11-2 to TRBJ2-7; 8 bases match TRBD2. V was pared by 5 bases and J by 6 bases, with 12 bases of the junction left unmatched. The CDR3 is 15 residues long. CDR1 and CDR2 from the germline V gene are SGHAT and FQNNGV. The CDR3 coding sequence is TGTGCCAGCAGCCCGGAGGGACTAGTTTTTCGCGAGCAGTACTTC. It encodes CASSPEGLVFREQYF.

This clonotype was recorded a few times. The V call is TRBV25-1, the J call TRBJ1-6, with a tentative D call TRBD1 (6 bases). Trimming left V 8 bases short and J 7 bases short, with 18 bases between. CDR1 is MGHDK and CDR2 is SYGVNS in the germline V gene. The CDR3 extends over 15 amino acids. The CDR3 sequence is CASQQIGGGNSPLHF. The CDR3 nucleotides are TGTGCCAGCCAGCAGATAGGGGGGGGCAATTCACCCCTCCACTTT.

The V gene is TRBV5-1, the J gene TRBJ1-6, with no clear D. Deletions cut 0 bases from V and 6 bases from J, with 7 bases between. The CDR3 consists of 14 residues. The germline V gene has CDR1 SGHRS and CDR2 YFSETQ. CDR3 DNA sequence: TGCGCCAGCAGCTTGGATCTTTCTAATTCACCCCTCCACTTT. Its translation: CASSLDLSNSPLHF.

This clonotype showed up just a few times. The V gene is TRBV10-3, the J gene TRBJ2-1, with D perhaps being TRBD1 or TRBD2 (6 bases each). V was pared by 3 bases and J by 4 bases, with 13 bases between. CDR1 is ENHRY and CDR2 is SYGVKD in the germline V gene. This CDR3 spans 15 amino acids. The CDR3 DNA sequence: TGTGCCATCAGTGACGTACGGGGGCCTTACAATGAGCAGTTCTTC. Translating gives CAISDVRGPYNEQFF.

This chain uses TRBV5-1 with TRBJ1-3; D not certain. In germline, CDR1 is SGHRS, CDR2 YFSETQ. The CDR3 runs to 17 residues. V gave up 4 bases and J gave up 1 base, with 18 bases separating them. In DNA form, the CDR3 reads TGCGCCAGCAGCCCGTCAGGCACCTCCGGGTCTGGAAACACCATATATTTT. This translates into CASSPSGTSGSGNTIYF.

This sequence joins TRBV28 and TRBJ1-2, with a weak D call TRBD1 (6 bases). CDR1 and CDR2 (germline): MDHEN, SYDVKM. V was pared by 5 bases and J by 6 bases, with 13 bases between. The CDR3 contains 13 residues. CDR3 sequence reads: CASSVQGDHGYTF. The CDR3 bases are TGTGCCAGCAGTGTACAGGGAGATCATGGCTACACCTTC.

This clonotype was recorded many times. The chain combines TRBV5-6 with TRBJ1-6; D remains ambiguous. V lost 2 bases, J lost 6 bases, and 6 bases lay in between. Germline V gives CDR1 SGHDT, CDR2 YYEEEE. The CDR3 is 13 amino acids. CDR3 sequence (DNA): TGTGCCAGCAGCTTCCGAGTTAATTCACCCCTCCACTTT. It yields the protein CASSFRVNSPLHF.

The chain combines TRBV15 with TRBJ1-1; no firm D call. The CDR3 covers 13 residues. With 0 bases removed from V and 7 bases from J, the gap between germline ends came to 9 bases. Germline V gene data show CDR1 as LNHNV and CDR2 as YYDKDF (reference sequence). The chain's CDR3 is CATSRDVTGEAFF. In DNA, the CDR3 is TGTGCCACCAGCAGAGATGTAACGGGTGAAGCTTTCTTT.

This clonotype was recorded a few times. The chain recombines TRBV27 with TRBJ2-7; D is possibly TRBD2 (7 bases). Trimming removed 6 bases at V and 1 base at J, with 13 bases between. Germline values: CDR1 MNHEY, CDR2 SMNVEV (reference sequence). The CDR3 length is 14 residues. CDR3 nucleotide sequence: TGTGCCAGCAGAATAGGGGGGGAATCCTACGAGCAGTACTTC. It yields the protein CASRIGGESYEQYF.

The chain joins TRBV15 to TRBJ1-3; D is ambiguous. V lost 1 base to trimming and J lost 4 bases, with 14 bases between them. This CDR3 is built from 16 residues. Germline V gene lookup returns CDR1 LNHNV and CDR2 YYDKDF (reference sequence). The CDR3 coding sequence is TGTGCCACCAGCAGAGTCGGAGGGCCGAGAGGAAACACCATATATTTT. The encoded protein is CATSRVGGPRGNTIYF. Full variable domain (remainder filled in from reference TRBV15 and TRBJ1-3): DAMVIQNPRYQVTQFGKPVTLSCSQTLNHNVMYWYQQKSSQAPKLLFHYYDKDFNNEADTPDNFQSRRPNTSFCFLDIRSPGLGDTAMYLCATSRVGGPRGNTIYFGEGSWLTVV.